The T cell receptor beta chain under discussion was sequenced for a study of blood T cell repertoires in COVID-19. Study as a whole: From the United States, Italy and Spain came samples of acute and convalescent COVID-19. In each case, the material was cDNA or gDNA derived from T cells, B-cell-depleted T cells, or PBMCs.

This clone was observed a single time. Authors' processing steps: Reference gene primers were amplified, and this amplification served to estimate nucleated cell counts. The data were produced by immunoSEQ multiplex PCR, yet TCRdb's version contains in-frame clones alone and is incomplete. V and J calls and clone size are copied from that table; D and trimming were computed from the DNA. The table has about 210,000 clones, 70% to 90% seen once; the top ten hold around 13%. The CDR3 runs to 13 residues. Between the trimmed V and J ends, which lost 7 bases and 0 bases, there was a span of 10 bases. This receptor was taken from a human donor in a cohort sampled during active COVID-19. The V gene is TRBV12-3 or TRBV12-4, the J gene TRBJ2-7; a weak D match, TRBD1 (6 bases). Sequencing used peripheral blood. CDR3 nucleotide sequence: TGTGCCAGCAATAAGGACAGCTCCTACGAGCAGTACTTC. Translation gives CASNKDSSYEQYF.